This paragraph reports one T cell receptor beta chain. This sample was taken from a study of blood T cell repertoires in COVID-19. Background on the study: The analysed material was cDNA or gDNA that came from T cells, B-cell-depleted T cells, or PBMCs.

Germline lookup yields CDR1 SGHDT and CDR2 YYEEEE. The CDR3 contains 15 residues. The germline V and J ends were trimmed by 4 bases and 0 bases, with 13 bases remaining between them. Libraries were prepared by immunoSEQ multiplex PCR; TCRdb keeps only in-frame clonotypes and omits some of them. This sample has roughly 180,000 clones, with 83% found just once. The chain recombines TRBV5-6 with TRBJ1-1; maybe TRBD1 (6 bases). Sequenced material: PBMCs or T cells enriched from blood (not recorded which). The receptor comes from a woman in her forties or fifties in a cohort exposed to, infected with or recovered from COVID-19 (not recorded which). CDR3 in DNA: TGTGCCAGCAGCATGGAGACAGGCTTGAACACTGAAGCTTTCTTT. Its translation is CASSMETGLNTEAFF.